This record covers a single T cell receptor beta chain. The data stem from a study of blood T cell repertoires in COVID-19. As for the study in general: Some COVID-19 samples were acute and others convalescent; all came from the United States, Italy and Spain. PBMCs, B-cell-depleted T cells, or T cells were the source of the cDNA or gDNA that made up the material.

In the original processing: Amplification from reference gene primers served as the basis for estimated nucleated cell counts. Sequencing used immunoSEQ multiplex PCR; TCRdb keeps in-frame clones, though not all of them. That table gives V, J and clone size, and the DNA gave D and trimming. Of 150,000 to 200,000 clones listed, 80% to 90% are singletons. The CDR3 extends over 16 amino acids. Germline V gene sequence: CDR1 LGHDT, CDR2 YNNKEL (reference sequence). With 4 bases removed from V and 1 base from J, the gap between germline ends came to 13 bases. Sequenced sample: peripheral blood. V and J are TRBV3-1 (or the pseudogene TRBV3-2) and TRBJ2-2; D is unresolved. This receptor was obtained from a human donor in a cohort sampled during active COVID-19. CDR3 loop: CASSPFPTLNTGELFF. The CDR3 region has the DNA TGTGCCAGCAGCCCTTTTCCGACATTGAACACCGGGGAGCTGTTTTTT.